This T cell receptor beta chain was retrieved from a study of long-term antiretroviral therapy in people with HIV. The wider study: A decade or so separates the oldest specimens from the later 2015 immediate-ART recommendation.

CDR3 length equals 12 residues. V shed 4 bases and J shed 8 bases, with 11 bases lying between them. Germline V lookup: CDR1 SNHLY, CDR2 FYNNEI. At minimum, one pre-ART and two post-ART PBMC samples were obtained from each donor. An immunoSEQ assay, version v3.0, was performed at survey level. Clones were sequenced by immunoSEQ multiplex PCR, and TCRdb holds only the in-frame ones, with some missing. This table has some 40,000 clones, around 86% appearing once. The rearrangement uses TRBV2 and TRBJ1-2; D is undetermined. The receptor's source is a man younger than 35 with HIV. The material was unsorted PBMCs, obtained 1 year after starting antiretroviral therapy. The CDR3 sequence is CASSGRARGYTF. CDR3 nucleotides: TGTGCCAGCAGTGGAAGGGCTCGAGGCTACACCTTC.